The present TCR beta chain was sequenced within a study of cytomegalovirus exposure and HLA in healthy donors. Study results and caveats: Cytomegalovirus association was assigned to over 150 TCR beta chains. Beyond CMV serostatus, there was no information to go on about immune exposure.

CDR3 length: 12 amino acids. Germline values: CDR1 SGHRS, CDR2 YFSETQ. V lost 9 bases and J 2 bases, leaving 10 bases between the germline ends. With respect to this clone: Its antigen is undetermined.

In the PCR, 60 Vbeta and 13 Jbeta primers were used. TCRdb's table, derived via immunoSEQ multiplex PCR, lists solely in-frame clones and lacks some. The table has 95,000 to 100,000 clones, around 76% seen once; the top ten hold around 19%. The V call is TRBV5-1, the J call TRBJ2-3; D might be TRBD2 (5 bases). The TCR comes from a woman in her fifties or sixties in good health and CMV-seropositive. The sample taken for sequencing was PBMCs. For the CDR3, the DNA is TGCGCCACCAAGAGGGACACAGATACGCAGTATTTT. Its protein is CATKRDTDTQYF.